This T cell receptor beta chain appears in the sequencing data of a study of T cells expressing NK-cell markers. Study information: Seven HCMV-seropositive donors and one seronegative donor made up the eight sequenced donors. Findings and caveats of the study: Several donors showed these clonotypes also leading the CD3+CD56-NKG2C+ fraction. The contribution of dominant NKG2C+ clonotypes to CD8+ T cells in more than five donors was roughly 1.0-7.5%. Whether expanded NKG2C+ T cell clones recognized HCMV stayed uncertain.

This CDR3 spans 14 amino acids. Germline V lookup: CDR1 DFQATT, CDR2 SNEGSKA (reference sequence). TCRdb re-called the 5' RACE reads; one entry per CDR3 protein, DNA not given. The sample includes 250,000 to 300,000 distinct CDR3 sequences. Comment on this clonotype: Its antigen is still unknown.

Sequencing was carried out using blood T cells: a sorted CD56 or NKG2C T cell subset, CD4+ or CD8+ T cells, or bulk PBMC T cells (not recorded which). The V gene is TRBV20-1, the J gene TRBJ1-1; TCRdb selects TRBD1, and the lack of DNA leaves this call unchecked. The source is a woman between 18 and 70 years old in good health. This CDR3 reads CSAAREGLNTEAFF.